This is a list of T cell receptor beta chains from one sample in a study of blood T cell repertoires in COVID-19. The repertoire was sequenced with immunoSEQ multiplex PCR; TCRdb's copy has only in-frame clones and lacks some. Here the sample spans tens of thousands of clones, about 90% being singletons. Sample: peripheral blood. These receptor sequences come from a human donor with active COVID-19. The donor label of this sample is uncertain. CDR3s include the opening cysteine and the closing phenylalanine or tryptophan. The order of the fields is D gene, J gene, V gene, clone size, CDR3 length, CDR3 DNA, CDR3 protein. D genes are given only for firm matches. Rows give clone size only sometimes, using once, few, many, or a class for an expanded clone.

D gene: TRBD1; J gene: TRBJ1-2; V gene: TRBV2; clone size: -; CDR3 length: 13; CDR3 DNA: TGTGCCAGCAGTCTTACGACAGGGAATGGCTACACCTTC; CDR3 protein: CASSLTTGNGYTF
D gene: -; J gene: TRBJ1-2; V gene: TRBV19; clone size: -; CDR3 length: 15; CDR3 DNA: TGTGCCAGTAGTATTCGCAGGGAATCTAACTATGGCTACACCTTC; CDR3 protein: CASSIRRESNYGYTF
D gene: -; J gene: TRBJ2-7; V gene: TRBV19; clone size: once; CDR3 length: 15; CDR3 DNA: TGTGCCAGTAGTATAGCGGGGGACCCCCTCTACGAGCAGTACTTC; CDR3 protein: CASSIAGDPLYEQYF
D gene: -; J gene: TRBJ1-6; V gene: TRBV14; clone size: -; CDR3 length: 13; CDR3 DNA: TGTGCCAGCAGCCGAACAGGGAATTCACCCCTCCACTTT; CDR3 protein: CASSRTGNSPLHF
D gene: -; J gene: TRBJ2-5; V gene: TRBV3-1/TRBV3-2; clone size: -; CDR3 length: 12; CDR3 DNA: TGTGCCAGCAGCGCCCGCGAAGAGACCCAGTACTTC; CDR3 protein: CASSAREETQYF
D gene: TRBD2; J gene: TRBJ2-7; V gene: TRBV11-2; clone size: -; CDR3 length: 14; CDR3 DNA: TGTGCCAGCAGCTTGAGTAACGGGAGGGGACGGCAGTACTTC; CDR3 protein: CASSLSNGRGRQYF
D gene: TRBD2; J gene: TRBJ2-1; V gene: TRBV5-4; clone size: -; CDR3 length: 18; CDR3 DNA: TGTGCCAGCAGCACCTTGACTAGCGGGGTAAGCTCCTACAATGAGCAGTTCTTC; CDR3 protein: CASSTLTSGVSSYNEQFF
D gene: TRBD1; J gene: TRBJ2-3; V gene: TRBV2; clone size: -; CDR3 length: 16; CDR3 DNA: TGTGCCAGCAGTGAGCTGGACAGGCCCGGCACAGATACGCAGTATTTT; CDR3 protein: CASSELDRPGTDTQYF
D gene: TRBD1; J gene: TRBJ2-7; V gene: TRBV5-4; clone size: -; CDR3 length: 14; CDR3 DNA: TGTGCCAGCAGCTTGGGACAGGGGAGCTACGAGCAGTACTTC; CDR3 protein: CASSLGQGSYEQYF
D gene: TRBD1; J gene: TRBJ2-1; V gene: TRBV27; clone size: -; CDR3 length: 15; CDR3 DNA: TGTGCCAGCAGGATTCCGGGACAGGGCTACAATGAGCAGTTCTTC; CDR3 protein: CASRIPGQGYNEQFF
D gene: TRBD1; J gene: TRBJ2-7; V gene: TRBV9; clone size: -; CDR3 length: 17; CDR3 DNA: TGTGCCAGCAGCGAAGAAGGGTTCGGACAGGGTACCTACGAGCAGTACTTC; CDR3 protein: CASSEEGFGQGTYEQYF
D gene: TRBD2; J gene: TRBJ2-2; V gene: TRBV7-9; clone size: -; CDR3 length: 17; CDR3 DNA: TGTGCCAGCAGCTTAACCTGGACTAGGAGAAACACCGGGGAGCTGTTTTTT; CDR3 protein: CASSLTWTRRNTGELFF
D gene: -; J gene: TRBJ1-1; V gene: TRBV5-1; clone size: -; CDR3 length: 15; CDR3 DNA: TGCGCCAGCAGCTTGGATGTCCCGGGGAACACTGAAGCTTTCTTT; CDR3 protein: CASSLDVPGNTEAFF
D gene: -; J gene: TRBJ2-5; V gene: TRBV5-1; clone size: -; CDR3 length: 15; CDR3 DNA: TGCGCCAGCAGCTTGTTCTGGGGCGCCGGGGAGACCCAGTACTTC; CDR3 protein: CASSLFWGAGETQYF
D gene: -; J gene: TRBJ2-7; V gene: TRBV29-1; clone size: -; CDR3 length: 14; CDR3 DNA: TGCAGCGTTGTGGGGCAGGGCGGAACCTACGAGCAGTACTTC; CDR3 protein: CSVVGQGGTYEQYF
D gene: TRBD2; J gene: TRBJ2-1; V gene: TRBV27; clone size: few; CDR3 length: 15; CDR3 DNA: TGTGCCAGCAGTCAGCTAGCGGGGGGGCCTAATGAGCAGTTCTTC; CDR3 protein: CASSQLAGGPNEQFF
D gene: -; J gene: TRBJ2-2; V gene: TRBV27; clone size: -; CDR3 length: 13; CDR3 DNA: TGTGCCAGCAGTTTAGGCTACTACGGGGAGCTGTTTTTT; CDR3 protein: CASSLGYYGELFF